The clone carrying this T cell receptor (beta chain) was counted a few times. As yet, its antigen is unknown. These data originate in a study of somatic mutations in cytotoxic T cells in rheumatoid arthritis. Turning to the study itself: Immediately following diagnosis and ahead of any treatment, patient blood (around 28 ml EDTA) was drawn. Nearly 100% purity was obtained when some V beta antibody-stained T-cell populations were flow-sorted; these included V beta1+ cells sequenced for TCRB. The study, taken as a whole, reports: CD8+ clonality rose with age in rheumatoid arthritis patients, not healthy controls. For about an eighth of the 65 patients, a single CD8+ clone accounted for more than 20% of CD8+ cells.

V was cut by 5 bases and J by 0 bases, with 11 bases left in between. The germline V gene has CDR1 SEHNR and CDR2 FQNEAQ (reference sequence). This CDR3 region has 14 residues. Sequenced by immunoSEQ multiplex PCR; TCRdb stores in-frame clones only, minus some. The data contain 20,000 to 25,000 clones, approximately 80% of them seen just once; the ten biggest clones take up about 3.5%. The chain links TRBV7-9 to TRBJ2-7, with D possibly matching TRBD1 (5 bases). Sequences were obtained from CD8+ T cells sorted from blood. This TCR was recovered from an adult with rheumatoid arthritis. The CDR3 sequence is CASSHRGRSYEQYF. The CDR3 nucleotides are TGTGCCAGCAGCCATAGGGGCCGCTCCTACGAGCAGTACTTC.